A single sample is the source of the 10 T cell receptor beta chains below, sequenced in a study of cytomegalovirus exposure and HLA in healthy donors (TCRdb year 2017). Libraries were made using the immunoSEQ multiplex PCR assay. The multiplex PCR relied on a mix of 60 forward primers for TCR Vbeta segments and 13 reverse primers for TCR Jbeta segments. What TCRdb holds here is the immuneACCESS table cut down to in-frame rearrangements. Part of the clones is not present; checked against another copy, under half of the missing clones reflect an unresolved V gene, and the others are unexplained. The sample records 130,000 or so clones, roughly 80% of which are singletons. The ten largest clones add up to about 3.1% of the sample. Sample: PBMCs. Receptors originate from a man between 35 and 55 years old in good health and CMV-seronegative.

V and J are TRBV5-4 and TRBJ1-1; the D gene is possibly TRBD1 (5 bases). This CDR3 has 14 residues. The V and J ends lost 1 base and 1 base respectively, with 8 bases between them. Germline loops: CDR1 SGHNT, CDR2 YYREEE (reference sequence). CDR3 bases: TGTGCCAGCAGCTTGAAAACAGGGAACACTGAAGCTTTCTTT. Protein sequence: CASSLKTGNTEAFF.

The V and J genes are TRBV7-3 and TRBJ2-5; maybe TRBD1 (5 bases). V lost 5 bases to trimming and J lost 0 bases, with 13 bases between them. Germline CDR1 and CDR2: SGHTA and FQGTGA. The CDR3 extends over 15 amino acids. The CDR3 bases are TGTGCCAGCAGCCCAGAAGGGGTCGACCAAGAGACCCAGTACTTC. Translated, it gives CASSPEGVDQETQYF.

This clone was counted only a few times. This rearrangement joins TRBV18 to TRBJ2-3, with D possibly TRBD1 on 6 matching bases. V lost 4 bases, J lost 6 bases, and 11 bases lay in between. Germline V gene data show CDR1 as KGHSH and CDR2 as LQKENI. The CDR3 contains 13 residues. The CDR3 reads CASSLDRGDTQYF. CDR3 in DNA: TGTGCCAGCTCACTGGACAGAGGGGATACGCAGTATTTT.

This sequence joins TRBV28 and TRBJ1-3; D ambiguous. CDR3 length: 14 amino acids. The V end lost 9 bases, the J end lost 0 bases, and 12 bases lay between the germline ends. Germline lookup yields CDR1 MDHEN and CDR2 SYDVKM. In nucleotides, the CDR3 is TGTGCCAGTTTATCGGGTTTCTCTGGAAACACCATATATTTT. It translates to CASLSGFSGNTIYF.

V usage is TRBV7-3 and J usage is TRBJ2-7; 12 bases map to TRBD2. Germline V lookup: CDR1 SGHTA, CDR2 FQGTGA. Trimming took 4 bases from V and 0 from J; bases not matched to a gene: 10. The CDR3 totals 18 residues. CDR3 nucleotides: TGTGCCAGCAGCTCGCGGCCTCTAGCGGGGGGGAGCTCCTACGAGCAGTACTTC. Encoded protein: CASSSRPLAGGSSYEQYF.

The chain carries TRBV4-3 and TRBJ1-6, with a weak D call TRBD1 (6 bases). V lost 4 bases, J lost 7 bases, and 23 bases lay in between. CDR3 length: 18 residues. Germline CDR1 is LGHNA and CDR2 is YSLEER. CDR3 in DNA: TGCGCCAGCAGCCGAAGCCTCGGCGGGGGCGCGGAAAATTCACCCCTCCACTTT. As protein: CASSRSLGGGAENSPLHF.

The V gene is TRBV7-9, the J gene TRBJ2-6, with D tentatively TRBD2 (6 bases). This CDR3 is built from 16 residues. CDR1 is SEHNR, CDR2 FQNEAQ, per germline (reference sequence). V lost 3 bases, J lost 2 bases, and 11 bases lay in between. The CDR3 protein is CASSLWGEAGANVLTF. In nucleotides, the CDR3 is TGTGCCAGCAGCTTGTGGGGGGAAGCTGGGGCCAACGTCCTGACTTTC.

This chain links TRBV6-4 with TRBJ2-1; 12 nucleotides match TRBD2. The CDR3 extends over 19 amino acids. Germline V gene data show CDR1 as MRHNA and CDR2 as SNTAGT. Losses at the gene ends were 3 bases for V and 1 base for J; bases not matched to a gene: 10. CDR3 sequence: CASSESWTSGAFSYNEQFF. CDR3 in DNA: TGTGCCAGCAGTGAATCGTGGACTAGCGGGGCCTTTTCCTACAATGAGCAGTTCTTC.

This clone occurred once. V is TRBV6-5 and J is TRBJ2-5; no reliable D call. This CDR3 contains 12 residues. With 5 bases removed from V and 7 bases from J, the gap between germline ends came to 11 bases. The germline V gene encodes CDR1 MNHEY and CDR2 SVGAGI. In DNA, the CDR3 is TGTGCCAGCAGTACCTGGGCCGGGACCCAGTACTTC. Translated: CASSTWAGTQYF.

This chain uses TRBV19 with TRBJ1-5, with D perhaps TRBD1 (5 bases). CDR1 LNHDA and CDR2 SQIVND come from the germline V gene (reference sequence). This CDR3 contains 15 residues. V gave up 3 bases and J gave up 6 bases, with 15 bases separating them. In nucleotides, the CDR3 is TGTGCCAGTAGTATTGGGGGGGGAAGGGGTCAGCCCCAGCATTTT. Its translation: CASSIGGGRGQPQHF.